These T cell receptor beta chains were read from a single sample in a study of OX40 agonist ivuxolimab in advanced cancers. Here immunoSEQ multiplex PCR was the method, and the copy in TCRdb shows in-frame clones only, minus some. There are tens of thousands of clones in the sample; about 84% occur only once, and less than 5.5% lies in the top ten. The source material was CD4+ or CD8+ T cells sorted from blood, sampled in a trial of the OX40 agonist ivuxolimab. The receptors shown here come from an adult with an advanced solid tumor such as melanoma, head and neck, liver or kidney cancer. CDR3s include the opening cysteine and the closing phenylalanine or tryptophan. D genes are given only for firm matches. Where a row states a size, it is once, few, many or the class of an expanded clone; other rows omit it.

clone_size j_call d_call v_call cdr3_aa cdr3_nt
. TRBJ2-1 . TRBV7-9 CASSSNQGNEQFF TGTGCCAGCAGCTCAAATCAGGGGAATGAGCAGTTCTTC
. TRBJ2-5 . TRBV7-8 CASSSRDWGTQYF TGTGCCAGCAGCTCCAGGGACTGGGGGACCCAGTACTTC
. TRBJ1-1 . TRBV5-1 CASSLYTGLGGGAFF TGCGCCAGCAGCTTGTATACAGGGCTGGGAGGTGGTGCTTTCTTT
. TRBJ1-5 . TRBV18 CASSPGQGNQPQHF TGTGCCAGCTCACCCGGACAAGGGAATCAGCCCCAGCATTTT
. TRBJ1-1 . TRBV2 CASSEGNTEAFF TGTGCCAGCAGTGAAGGGAACACTGAAGCTTTCTTT
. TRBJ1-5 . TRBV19 CASKQGNSNQPQHF TGTGCCAGTAAACAGGGAAATAGCAATCAGCCCCAGCATTTT
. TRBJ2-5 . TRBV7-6 CASSLRQGHQETQYF TGTGCCAGCAGCCTTCGGCAAGGACACCAAGAGACCCAGTACTTC
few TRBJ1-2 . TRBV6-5 CASAVTEGIYYGYTF TGTGCCAGTGCGGTGACAGAGGGCATTTACTATGGCTACACCTTC
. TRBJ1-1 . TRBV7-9 CASSTGGSGEAFF TGTGCCAGCAGCACCGGTGGGTCAGGGGAAGCTTTCTTT
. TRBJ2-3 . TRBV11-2 CASSLGHLPDTQYF TGTGCCAGCAGCTTAGGACACCTACCGGATACGCAGTATTTT
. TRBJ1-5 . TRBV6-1 CASSGTLGAGNQPQHF TGTGCCAGCAGTGGGACATTAGGGGCGGGCAATCAGCCCCAGCATTTT
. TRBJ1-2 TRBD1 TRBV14 CASSRGQGRIINYGYTF TGTGCCAGCAGCCGAGGACAGGGGCGGATTATTAACTATGGCTACACCTTC
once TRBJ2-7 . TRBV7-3 CASSPEQEVGTYEQYF TGTGCCAGCAGCCCCGAACAGGAGGTTGGAACCTACGAGCAGTACTTC